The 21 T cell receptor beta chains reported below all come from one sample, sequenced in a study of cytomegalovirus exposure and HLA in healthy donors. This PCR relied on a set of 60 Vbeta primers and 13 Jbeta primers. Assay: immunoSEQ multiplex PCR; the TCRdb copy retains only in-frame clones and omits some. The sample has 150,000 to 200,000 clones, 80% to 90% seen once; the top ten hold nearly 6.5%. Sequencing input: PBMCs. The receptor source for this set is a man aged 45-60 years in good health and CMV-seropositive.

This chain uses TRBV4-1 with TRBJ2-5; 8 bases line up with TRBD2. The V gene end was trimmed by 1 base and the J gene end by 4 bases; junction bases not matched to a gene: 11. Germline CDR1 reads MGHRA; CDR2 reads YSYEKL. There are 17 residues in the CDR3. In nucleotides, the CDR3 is TGCGCCAGCAGCCAAGTAACTAGCGGTGGGGCAGGAGAGACCCAGTACTTC. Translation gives CASSQVTSGGAGETQYF.

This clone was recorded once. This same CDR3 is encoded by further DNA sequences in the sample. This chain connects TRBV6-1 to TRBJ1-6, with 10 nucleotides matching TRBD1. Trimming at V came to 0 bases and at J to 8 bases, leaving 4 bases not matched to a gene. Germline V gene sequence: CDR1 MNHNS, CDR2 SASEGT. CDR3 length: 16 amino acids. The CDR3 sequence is CASSEAGDRGYSPLHF. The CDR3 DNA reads TGTGCCAGCAGTGAAGCGGGGGACAGGGGTTATTCACCCCTCCACTTT.

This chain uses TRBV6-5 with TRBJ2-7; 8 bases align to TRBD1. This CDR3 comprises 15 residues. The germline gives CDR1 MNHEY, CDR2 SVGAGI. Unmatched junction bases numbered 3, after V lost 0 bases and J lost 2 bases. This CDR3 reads CASSYSGQGAYEQYF. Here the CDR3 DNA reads TGTGCCAGCAGTTACTCTGGACAGGGCGCCTACGAGCAGTACTTC.

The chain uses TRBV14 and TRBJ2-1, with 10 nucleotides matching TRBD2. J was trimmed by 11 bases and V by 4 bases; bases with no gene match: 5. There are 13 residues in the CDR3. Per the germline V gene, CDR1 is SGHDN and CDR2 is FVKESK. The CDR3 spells CASSPWTSGKQFF. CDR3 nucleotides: TGTGCCAGCAGCCCATGGACTAGCGGAAAGCAGTTCTTC.

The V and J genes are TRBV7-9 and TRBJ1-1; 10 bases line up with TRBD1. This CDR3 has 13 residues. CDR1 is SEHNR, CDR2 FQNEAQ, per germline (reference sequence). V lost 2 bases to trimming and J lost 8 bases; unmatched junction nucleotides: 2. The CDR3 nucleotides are TGTGCCAGCAGCTTAAGGACAGGGGGGGAAGCTTTCTTT. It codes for CASSLRTGGEAFF.

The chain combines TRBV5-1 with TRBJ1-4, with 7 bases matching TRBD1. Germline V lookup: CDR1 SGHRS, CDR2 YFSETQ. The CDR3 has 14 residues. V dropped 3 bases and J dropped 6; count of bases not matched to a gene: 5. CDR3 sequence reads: CASSSTGTYEKLFF. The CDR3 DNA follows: TGCGCCAGCAGCTCGACAGGGACTTATGAAAAACTGTTTTTT.

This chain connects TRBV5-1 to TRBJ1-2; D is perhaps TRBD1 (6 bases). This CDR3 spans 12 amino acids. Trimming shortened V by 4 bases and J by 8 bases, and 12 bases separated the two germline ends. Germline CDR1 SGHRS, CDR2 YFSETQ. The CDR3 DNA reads TGCGCCAGCAGCCCTGAGGGGGGGGGCTACACCTTC. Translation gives CASSPEGGGYTF.

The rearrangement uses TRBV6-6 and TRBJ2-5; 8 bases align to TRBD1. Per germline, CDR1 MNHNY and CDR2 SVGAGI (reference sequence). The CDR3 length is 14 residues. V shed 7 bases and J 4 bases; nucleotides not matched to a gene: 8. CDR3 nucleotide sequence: TGTGCCAGCACTGACGCAGGGGGCGCAGAGACCCAGTACTTC. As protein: CASTDAGGAETQYF.

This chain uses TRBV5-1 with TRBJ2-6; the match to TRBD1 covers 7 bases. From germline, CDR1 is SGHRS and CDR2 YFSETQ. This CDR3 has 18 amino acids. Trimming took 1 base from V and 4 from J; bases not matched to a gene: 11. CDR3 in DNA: TGCGCCAGCAGCTTGCGCGAACACAGGGGATCCGGGGCCAACGTCCTGACTTTC. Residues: CASSLREHRGSGANVLTF.

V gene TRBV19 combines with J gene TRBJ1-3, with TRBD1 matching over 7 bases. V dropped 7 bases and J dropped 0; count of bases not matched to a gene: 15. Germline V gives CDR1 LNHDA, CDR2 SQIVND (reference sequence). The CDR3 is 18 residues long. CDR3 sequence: CASTLQGLMFSSGNTIYF. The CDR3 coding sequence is TGTGCCAGTACTTTACAGGGGCTCATGTTTTCCTCTGGAAACACCATATATTTT.

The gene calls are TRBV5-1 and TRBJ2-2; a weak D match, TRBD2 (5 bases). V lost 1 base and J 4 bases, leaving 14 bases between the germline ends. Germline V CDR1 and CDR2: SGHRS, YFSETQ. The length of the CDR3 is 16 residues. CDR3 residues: CASSLTDTRGTGELFF. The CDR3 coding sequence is TGCGCCAGCAGCTTGACCGACACCCGGGGCACCGGGGAGCTGTTTTTT.

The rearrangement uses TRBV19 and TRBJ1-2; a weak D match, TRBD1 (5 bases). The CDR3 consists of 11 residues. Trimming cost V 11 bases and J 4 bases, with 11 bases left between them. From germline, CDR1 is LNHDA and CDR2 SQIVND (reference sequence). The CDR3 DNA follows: TGTGCCTTGTGGGGCATCTATGGCTACACCTTC. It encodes CALWGIYGYTF.

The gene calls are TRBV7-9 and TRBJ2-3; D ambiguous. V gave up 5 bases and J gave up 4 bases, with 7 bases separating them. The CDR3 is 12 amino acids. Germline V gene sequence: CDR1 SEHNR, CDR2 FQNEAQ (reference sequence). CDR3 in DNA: TGTGCCAGCAGCCTGAGGTCAGATACGCAGTATTTT. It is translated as CASSLRSDTQYF. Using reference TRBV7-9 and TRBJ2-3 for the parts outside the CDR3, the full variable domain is DTGVSQNPRHKITKRGQNVTFRCDPISEHNRLYWYRQTLGQGPEFLTYFQNEAQLEKSRLLSDRFSAERPKGSFSTLEIQRTEQGDSAMYLCASSLRSDTQYFGPGTRLTVL.

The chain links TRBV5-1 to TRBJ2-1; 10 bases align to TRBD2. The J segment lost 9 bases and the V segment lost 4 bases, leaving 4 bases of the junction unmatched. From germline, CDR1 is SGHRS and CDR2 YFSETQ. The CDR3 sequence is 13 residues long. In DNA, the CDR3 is TGCGCCAGCAGCCCCTGGACTAGCGGTGAGCAGTTCTTC. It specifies CASSPWTSGEQFF.

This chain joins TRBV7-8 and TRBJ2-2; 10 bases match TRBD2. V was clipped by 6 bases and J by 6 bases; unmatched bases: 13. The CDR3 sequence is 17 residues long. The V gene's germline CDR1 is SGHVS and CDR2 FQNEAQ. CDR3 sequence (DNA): TGTGCCAGCAGTTTGGGTCGGCTAGCGGGAGAGTCCGGGGAGCTGTTTTTT. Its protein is CASSLGRLAGESGELFF.

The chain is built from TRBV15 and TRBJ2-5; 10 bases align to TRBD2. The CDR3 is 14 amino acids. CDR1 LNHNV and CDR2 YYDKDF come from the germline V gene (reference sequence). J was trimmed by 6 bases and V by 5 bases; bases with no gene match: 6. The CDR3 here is CATSASGGAQTQYF. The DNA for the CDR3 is TGTGCCACCAGCGCCAGCGGGGGGGCTCAGACCCAGTACTTC.

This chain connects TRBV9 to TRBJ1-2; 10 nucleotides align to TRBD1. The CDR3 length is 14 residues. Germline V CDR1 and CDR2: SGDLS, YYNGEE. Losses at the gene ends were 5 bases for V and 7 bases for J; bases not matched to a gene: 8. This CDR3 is CASREGTGARGYTF. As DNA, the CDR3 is TGTGCCAGCAGGGAAGGGACAGGGGCACGTGGCTACACCTTC.

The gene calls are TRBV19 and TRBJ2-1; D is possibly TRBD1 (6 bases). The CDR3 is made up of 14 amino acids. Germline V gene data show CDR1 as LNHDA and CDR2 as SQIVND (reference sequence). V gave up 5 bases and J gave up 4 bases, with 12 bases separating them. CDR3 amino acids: CASSSGQTYNEQFF. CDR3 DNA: TGTGCCAGTAGTTCAGGACAGACTTACAATGAGCAGTTCTTC.

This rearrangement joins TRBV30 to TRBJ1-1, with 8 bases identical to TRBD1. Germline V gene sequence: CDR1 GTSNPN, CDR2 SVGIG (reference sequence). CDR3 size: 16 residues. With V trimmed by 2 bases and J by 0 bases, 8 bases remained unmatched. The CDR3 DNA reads TGTGCCTGGAGTCCCGGGACAGGCGGGATGAACACTGAAGCTTTCTTT. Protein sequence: CAWSPGTGGMNTEAFF.

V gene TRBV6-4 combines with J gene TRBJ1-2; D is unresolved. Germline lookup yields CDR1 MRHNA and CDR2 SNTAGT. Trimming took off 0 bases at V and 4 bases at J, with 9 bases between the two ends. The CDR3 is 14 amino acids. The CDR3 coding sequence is TGTGCCAGCAGTGACTCTGCGGGAGGCTATGGCTACACCTTC. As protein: CASSDSAGGYGYTF.

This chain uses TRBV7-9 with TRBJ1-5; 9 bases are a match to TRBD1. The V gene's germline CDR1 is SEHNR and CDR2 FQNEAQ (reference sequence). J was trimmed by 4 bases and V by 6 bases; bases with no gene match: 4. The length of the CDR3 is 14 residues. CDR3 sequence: CASRGDRANQPQHF. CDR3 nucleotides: TGTGCCAGCAGGGGGGACAGGGCGAATCAGCCCCAGCATTTT.